The present T cell receptor (beta chain) was sequenced within a study of early T cells in non-severe SARS-CoV-2 infection. Study-wide background: Sequencing of unsorted whole blood was done on bulk RNA, leaving chains unpaired.

This clonotype was recorded many times. At one end the junction does not follow the germline gene, possibly because of a read error. Researchers attached unique molecular identifiers to individual cDNA molecules. Using its own MiXCR run on the 5' RACE reads, TCRdb lists one record per CDR3 protein. The table has some 61,000 distinct CDR3 sequences, about 10% seen once. This TCR was recovered from an adult who was a healthcare worker with PCR-confirmed SARS-CoV-2 infection or an uninfected control (not recorded which). Sequenced material: whole blood.

CDR3 protein: CASSQDGNGRYDSVF. CDR3 DNA: TGTGCCAGCAGCCAAGATGGCAACGGGAGATACGATTCGGTCTTC. The rearrangement links TRBV14 to TRBJ2-1; TRBD2 is a possible D gene (6 bases). The CDR3 spans 15 residues. Germline loops: CDR1 SGHDN, CDR2 FVKESK.